Listed here is a single T cell receptor (beta chain). This sample is part of a study of immune evolution from preneoplasia to lung adenocarcinoma. Profiled with immunoSEQ multiplex PCR; TCRdb holds only in-frame clones, not every one. The sample holds around 3,500 clones; approximately 50% are singletons and the top ten take 7.1%. Germline values: CDR1 SGHNT, CDR2 YENEEA. The CDR3 extends over 15 amino acids. V was clipped by 3 bases and J by 2 bases; unmatched bases: 3. The clonotype comes from a person between 45 and 65 years old with lung adenocarcinoma. The sample taken for sequencing was FFPE normal lung tissue adjacent to the tumor. The chain has TRBV11-3 and TRBJ2-1; TRBD2 matches at 8 bases. CDR3 protein: CASSFYSGAYNEQFF. In nucleotides, the CDR3 is TGTGCCAGCAGCTTTTATAGCGGGGCCTACAATGAGCAGTTCTTC.